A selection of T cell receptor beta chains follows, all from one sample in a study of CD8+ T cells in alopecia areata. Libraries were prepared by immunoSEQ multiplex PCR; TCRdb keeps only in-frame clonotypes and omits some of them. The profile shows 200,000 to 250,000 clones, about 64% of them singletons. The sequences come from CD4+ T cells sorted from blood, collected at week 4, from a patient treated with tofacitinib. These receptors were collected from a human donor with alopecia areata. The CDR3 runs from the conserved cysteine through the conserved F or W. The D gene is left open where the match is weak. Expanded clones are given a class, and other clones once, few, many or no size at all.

TGTGCCAGCTCACTAGCGGCTTCCTACGAGCAGTACTTC	CASSLAASYEQYF	-	-	TRBV18	TRBJ2-7
TGTGCCAGCAAAACCGGGACAGTCCAAGAGACCCAGTACTTC	CASKTGTVQETQYF	TRBD1	-	TRBV5-6	TRBJ2-5
TGTGCCAGCAGTGATATTCTACAGGTCGAGTACCAAGAGACCCAGTACTTC	CASSDILQVEYQETQYF	-	-	TRBV25-1	TRBJ2-5
TGTGCCAGCAGCGTAGGGAGCGGGGACCAAGAGACCCAGTACTTC	CASSVGSGDQETQYF	TRBD2	-	TRBV9	TRBJ2-5
TGTGCCAGCAGCTTACCCGGGAATTCACCCCTCCACTTT	CASSLPGNSPLHF	-	-	TRBV7-9	TRBJ1-6
TGTGCCAGCAGCTTTGCAGGGGGCGCTGGGGATGGCTACACCTTC	CASSFAGGAGDGYTF	TRBD1	-	TRBV11-3	TRBJ1-2
TGCGCCAGCAGCACGTCGGACCGTACGGAGCAGTACTTC	CASSTSDRTEQYF	-	-	TRBV5-1	TRBJ2-7
TGTGCCAGCAGCCCACAGAGTTACAATGAGCAGTTCTTC	CASSPQSYNEQFF	-	-	TRBV7-2	TRBJ2-1
TGCGCCAGCAGCTTGGGAGGCTACGAGCAGTACTTC	CASSLGGYEQYF	-	-	TRBV5-1	TRBJ2-7
TGCGCCAGCAGCTTGGTGGGTACTGAAGCTTTCTTT	CASSLVGTEAFF	-	-	TRBV5-1	TRBJ1-1
TGTGCCAGTACCAGAGAGGGGTATAGCAATCAGCCCCAGCATTTT	CASTREGYSNQPQHF	-	-	TRBV19	TRBJ1-5
TGCGCCAGCAGCATTGGACAGGGACGTCGAGGTGAAGCTTTCTTT	CASSIGQGRRGEAFF	TRBD1	-	TRBV4-1	TRBJ1-1
TGTGCCAGCAGCCAAGTGTCTGGGGCAGGGGTCAACGAGCAGTACTTC	CASSQVSGAGVNEQYF	-	few	TRBV4-2	TRBJ2-7
TGTGCCAGCCACCCAGTAGGGGACTTCCAAGAGACCCAGTACTTC	CASHPVGDFQETQYF	-	few	TRBV27	TRBJ2-5
TGCAGCGTGGGGGGGACAGCCCCATCTTACACCTTC	CSVGGTAPSYTF	TRBD1	-	TRBV29-1	TRBJ1-2
TGTGCCAGCAGCTTAGGCACCGGGACAGGGGGGACTGAAGCTTTCTTT	CASSLGTGTGGTEAFF	TRBD1	-	TRBV7-9	TRBJ1-1
TGCGCCAGCAGCCGATCAGGGACACCTTCCTACAATGAGCAGTTCTTC	CASSRSGTPSYNEQFF	-	-	TRBV5-1	TRBJ2-1
TGTGCCAGTAAGGAGAGGGCCTTAGATGAGCAGTTCTTC	CASKERALDEQFF	-	few	TRBV19	TRBJ2-1
TGCAGCGTAAACCTGGGAGTGCGTGACACCATATATTTT	CSVNLGVRDTIYF	-	-	TRBV29-1	TRBJ1-3
TGTGCCTGGAACCGTTCTCCGAAGGACGTAGCTTTCTTT	CAWNRSPKDVAFF	-	-	TRBV30	TRBJ1-1
TGTGCCAGCAGCCCATCCCTTCCCCGTGTTGTAGACTTC	CASSPSLPRVVDF	-	few	TRBV6-6	TRBJ2-7
TGTGCTAGCAGCTTTGGGGCTACCGGTGAGACCCAGTACTTC	CASSFGATGETQYF	-	-	TRBV7-7	TRBJ2-5
TGTGCCTCCGGACAGCCGAGGGGCTACACCTTC	CASGQPRGYTF	-	-	TRBV30	TRBJ1-2
TGTGCCTGGAGCCAGGGGGCTCGTGAAAAACTGTTTTTT	CAWSQGAREKLFF	TRBD1	-	TRBV30	TRBJ1-4
TGCAGTGCTAGGCGACTCTACGAGCAGTACTTC	CSARRLYEQYF	-	-	TRBV20-1	TRBJ2-7
TGTGCCAGCAGCCCTTCTAGCGGGGGCGGTGAGCAGTACTTC	CASSPSSGGGEQYF	TRBD2	once	TRBV7-9	TRBJ2-7
TGTGCCAGCAGCGTAGAGGGATTCACTGAAGCTTTCTTT	CASSVEGFTEAFF	-	-	TRBV9	TRBJ1-1
TGTGCCAGCAGTACAGGGGCAACTAATGAAAAACTGTTTTTT	CASSTGATNEKLFF	TRBD1	-	TRBV6-5	TRBJ1-4
TGTGCCATCAGTTGGGACAGCTCCTACGAGCAGTACTTC	CAISWDSSYEQYF	TRBD1	many	TRBV10-3	TRBJ2-7
TGTGCCAGCATCGTTAGCGGGGGGGCAGGTGAGCAGTTCTTC	CASIVSGGAGEQFF	TRBD2	-	TRBV7-2	TRBJ2-1
TGCAGCGTTGAACGGGGGACAACCGGCACTGAAGCTTTCTTT	CSVERGTTGTEAFF	-	-	TRBV29-1	TRBJ1-1
TGTGCCAGCAGCTTAGGGTCCGGGGGGGCCCATGAGCAGTTCTTC	CASSLGSGGAHEQFF	TRBD2	-	TRBV11-1	TRBJ2-1
TGTGCCAGTACTCTCTCTGGGGCCAACGTCCTGACTTTC	CASTLSGANVLTF	-	-	TRBV25-1	TRBJ2-6
TGTGCCAGCAGCCTCGGACAGTCCTATGGCTACACCTTC	CASSLGQSYGYTF	-	-	TRBV7-2	TRBJ1-2
TGTGCCAGCAGTGATGCGGGGTTGGTAGAGACCCAGTACTTC	CASSDAGLVETQYF	-	-	TRBV25-1	TRBJ2-5
TGTGCCAGCAGCTTAGGTGGGACATCACGGGAGACCCAGTACTTC	CASSLGGTSRETQYF	-	-	TRBV7-9	TRBJ2-5
TGCAGCGCCGGAAGGGGAGGCAATCAGCCCCAGCATTTT	CSAGRGGNQPQHF	-	-	TRBV29-1	TRBJ1-5
TGTGCCAGCAGTAGACAGAACACTGAAGCTTTCTTT	CASSRQNTEAFF	-	-	TRBV2	TRBJ1-1
TGTGCCAGCAGCCGCGGCAGGCGACCTAACAATGAGCAGTTCTTC	CASSRGRRPNNEQFF	-	-	TRBV5-6	TRBJ2-1
TGCAGTGCATGGGACAGGTCTTACACCTTC	CSAWDRSYTF	TRBD1	-	TRBV20-1	TRBJ1-2
TGTGCCAGCAGTGAATCGGGGCCTGGGGGCTACACCTTC	CASSESGPGGYTF	-	-	TRBV25-1	TRBJ1-2